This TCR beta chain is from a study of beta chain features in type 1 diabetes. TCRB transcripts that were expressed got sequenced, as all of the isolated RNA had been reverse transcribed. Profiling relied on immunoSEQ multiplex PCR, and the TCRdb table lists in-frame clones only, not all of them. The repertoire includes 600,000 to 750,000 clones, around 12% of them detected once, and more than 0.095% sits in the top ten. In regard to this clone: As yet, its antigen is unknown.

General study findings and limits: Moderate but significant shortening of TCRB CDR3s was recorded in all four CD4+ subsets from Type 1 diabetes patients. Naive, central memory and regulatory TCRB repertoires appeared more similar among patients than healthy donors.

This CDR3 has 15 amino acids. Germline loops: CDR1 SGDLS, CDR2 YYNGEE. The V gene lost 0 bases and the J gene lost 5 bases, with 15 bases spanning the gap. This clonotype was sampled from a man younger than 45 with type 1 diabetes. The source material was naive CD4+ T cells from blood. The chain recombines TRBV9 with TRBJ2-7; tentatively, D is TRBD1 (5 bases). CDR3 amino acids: CASSVAPNPQDEQYF. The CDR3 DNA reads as TGTGCCAGCAGCGTAGCGCCTAACCCACAGGACGAGCAGTACTTC. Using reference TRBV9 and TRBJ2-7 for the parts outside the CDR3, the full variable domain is DSGVTQTPKHLITATGQRVTLRCSPRSGDLSVYWYQQSLDQGLQFLIQYYNGEERAKGNILERFSAQQFPDLHSELNLSSLELGDSALYFCASSVAPNPQDEQYFGPGTRLTVT.